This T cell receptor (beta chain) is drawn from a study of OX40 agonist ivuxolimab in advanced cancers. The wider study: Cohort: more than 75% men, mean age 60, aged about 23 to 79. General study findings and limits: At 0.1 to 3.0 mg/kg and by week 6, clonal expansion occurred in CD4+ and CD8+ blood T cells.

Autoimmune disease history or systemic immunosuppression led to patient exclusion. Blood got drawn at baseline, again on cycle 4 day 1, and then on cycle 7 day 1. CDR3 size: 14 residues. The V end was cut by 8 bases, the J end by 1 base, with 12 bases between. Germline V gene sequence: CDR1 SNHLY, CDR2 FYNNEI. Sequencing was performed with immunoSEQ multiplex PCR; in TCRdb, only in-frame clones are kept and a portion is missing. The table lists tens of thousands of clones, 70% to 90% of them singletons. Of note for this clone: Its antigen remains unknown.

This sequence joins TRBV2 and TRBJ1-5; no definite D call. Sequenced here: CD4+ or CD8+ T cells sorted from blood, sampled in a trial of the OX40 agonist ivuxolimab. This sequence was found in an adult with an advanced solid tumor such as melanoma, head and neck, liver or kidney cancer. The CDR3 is CASGKGISNQPQHF. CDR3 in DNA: TGTGCCAGCGGTAAGGGTATCAGCAATCAGCCCCAGCATTTT.